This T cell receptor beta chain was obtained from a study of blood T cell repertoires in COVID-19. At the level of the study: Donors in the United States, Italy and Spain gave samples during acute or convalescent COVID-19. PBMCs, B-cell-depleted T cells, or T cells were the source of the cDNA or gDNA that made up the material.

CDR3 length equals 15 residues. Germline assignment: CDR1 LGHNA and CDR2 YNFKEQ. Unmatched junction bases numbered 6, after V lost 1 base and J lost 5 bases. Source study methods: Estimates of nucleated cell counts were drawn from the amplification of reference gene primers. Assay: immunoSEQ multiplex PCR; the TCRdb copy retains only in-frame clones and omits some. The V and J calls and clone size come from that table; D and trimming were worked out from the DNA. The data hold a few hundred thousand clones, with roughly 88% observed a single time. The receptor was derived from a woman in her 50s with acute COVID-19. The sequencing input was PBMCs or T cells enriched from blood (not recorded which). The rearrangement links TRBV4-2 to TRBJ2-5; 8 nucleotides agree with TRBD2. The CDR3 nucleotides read TGTGCCAGCAGCCAAGCGGGACTAGGAGGCGAGACCCAGTACTTC. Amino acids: CASSQAGLGGETQYF.